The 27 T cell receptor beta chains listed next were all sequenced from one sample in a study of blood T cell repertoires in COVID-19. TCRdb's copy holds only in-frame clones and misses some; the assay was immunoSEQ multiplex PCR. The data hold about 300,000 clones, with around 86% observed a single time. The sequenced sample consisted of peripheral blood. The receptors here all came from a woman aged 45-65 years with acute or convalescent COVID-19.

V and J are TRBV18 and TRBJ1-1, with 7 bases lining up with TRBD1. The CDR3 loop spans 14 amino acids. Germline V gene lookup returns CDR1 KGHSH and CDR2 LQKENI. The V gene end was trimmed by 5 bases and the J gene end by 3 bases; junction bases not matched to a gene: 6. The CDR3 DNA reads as TGTGCCAGCTCATCAGACAGGGAACACACTGAAGCTTTCTTT. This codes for CASSSDREHTEAFF.

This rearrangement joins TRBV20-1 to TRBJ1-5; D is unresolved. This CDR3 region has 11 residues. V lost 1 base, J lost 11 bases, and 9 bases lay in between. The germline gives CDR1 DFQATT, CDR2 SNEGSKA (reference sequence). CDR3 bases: TGCAGTGCTAGAGCTACAGCAGCCCAGCATTTT. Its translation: CSARATAAQHF.

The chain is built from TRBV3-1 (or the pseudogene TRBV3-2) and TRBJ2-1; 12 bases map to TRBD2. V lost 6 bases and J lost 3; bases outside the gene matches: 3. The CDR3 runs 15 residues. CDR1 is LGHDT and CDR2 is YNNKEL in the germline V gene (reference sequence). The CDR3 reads CASSPTSGSYNEQFF. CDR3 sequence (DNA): TGTGCCAGCAGTCCGACTAGCGGGAGCTACAATGAGCAGTTCTTC.

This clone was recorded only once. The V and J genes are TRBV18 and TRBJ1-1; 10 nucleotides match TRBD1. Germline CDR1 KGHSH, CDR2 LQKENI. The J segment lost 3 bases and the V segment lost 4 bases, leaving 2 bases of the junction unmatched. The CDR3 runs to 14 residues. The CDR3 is CASSRTGGDTEAFF. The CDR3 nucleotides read TGTGCCAGCTCACGGACAGGGGGAGACACTGAAGCTTTCTTT.

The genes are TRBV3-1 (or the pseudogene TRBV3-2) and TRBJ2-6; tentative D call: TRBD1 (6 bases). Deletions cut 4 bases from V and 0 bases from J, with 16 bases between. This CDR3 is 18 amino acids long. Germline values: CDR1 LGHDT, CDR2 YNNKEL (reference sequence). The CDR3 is CASSPLSGVSSGANVLTF. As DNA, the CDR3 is TGTGCCAGCAGCCCCCTCTCAGGGGTGTCCTCTGGGGCCAACGTCCTGACTTTC.

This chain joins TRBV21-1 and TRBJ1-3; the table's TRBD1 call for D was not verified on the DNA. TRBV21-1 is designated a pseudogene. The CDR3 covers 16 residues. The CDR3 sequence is CASSAMTGLPGNTIYF. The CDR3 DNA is TGTGCCAGCAGCGCGATGACAGGATTACCTGGAAACACCATATATTTT.

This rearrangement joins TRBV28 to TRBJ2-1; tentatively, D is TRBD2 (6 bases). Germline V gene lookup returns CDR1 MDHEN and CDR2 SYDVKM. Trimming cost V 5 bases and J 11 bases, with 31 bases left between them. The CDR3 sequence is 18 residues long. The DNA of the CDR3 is TGTGCCAGCAGTCACCCCTTTCTAGCGACCATAGACGTAACAAAGCAGTTCTTC. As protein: CASSHPFLATIDVTKQFF.

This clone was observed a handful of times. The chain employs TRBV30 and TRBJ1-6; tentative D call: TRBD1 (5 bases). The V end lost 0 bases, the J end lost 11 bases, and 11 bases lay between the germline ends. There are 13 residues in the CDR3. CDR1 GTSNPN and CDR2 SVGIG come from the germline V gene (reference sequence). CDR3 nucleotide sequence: TGTGCCTGGAGTGTCGCAGGGAGGACACCCCTCCACTTT. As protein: CAWSVAGRTPLHF.

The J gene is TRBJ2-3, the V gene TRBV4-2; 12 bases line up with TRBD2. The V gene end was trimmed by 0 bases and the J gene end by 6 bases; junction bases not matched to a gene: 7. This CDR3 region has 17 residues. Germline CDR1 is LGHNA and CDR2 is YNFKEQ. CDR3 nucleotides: TGTGCCAGCAGCCAAGACGTACTAGCGGGAGGTACGGATACGCAGTATTTT. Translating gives CASSQDVLAGGTDTQYF.

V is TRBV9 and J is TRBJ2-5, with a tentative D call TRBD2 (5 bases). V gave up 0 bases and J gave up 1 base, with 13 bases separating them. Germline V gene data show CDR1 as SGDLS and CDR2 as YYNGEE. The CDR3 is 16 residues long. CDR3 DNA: TGTGCCAGCAGCGTAGCTACCGCGAGCGGCCAAGAGACCCAGTACTTC. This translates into CASSVATASGQETQYF.

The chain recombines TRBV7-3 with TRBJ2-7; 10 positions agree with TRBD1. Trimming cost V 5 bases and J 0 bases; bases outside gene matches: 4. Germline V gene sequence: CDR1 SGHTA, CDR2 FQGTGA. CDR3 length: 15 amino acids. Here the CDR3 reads CASSPTGGRSYEQYF. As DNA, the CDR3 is TGTGCCAGCAGCCCGACAGGGGGCCGCTCCTACGAGCAGTACTTC.

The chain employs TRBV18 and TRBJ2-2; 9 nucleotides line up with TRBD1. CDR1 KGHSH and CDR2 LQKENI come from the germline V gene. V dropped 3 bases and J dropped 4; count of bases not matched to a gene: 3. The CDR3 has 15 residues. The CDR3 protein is CASSPQTGGTGELFF. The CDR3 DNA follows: TGTGCCAGCTCACCTCAGACAGGGGGCACCGGGGAGCTGTTTTTT.

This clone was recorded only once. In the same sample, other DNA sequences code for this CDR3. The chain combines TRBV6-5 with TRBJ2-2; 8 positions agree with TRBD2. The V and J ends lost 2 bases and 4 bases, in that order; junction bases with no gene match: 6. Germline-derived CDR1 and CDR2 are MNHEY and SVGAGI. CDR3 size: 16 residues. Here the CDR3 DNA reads TGTGCCAGCAGTTACAGCAGCGGGAGTGGCACCGGGGAGCTGTTTTTT. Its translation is CASSYSSGSGTGELFF.

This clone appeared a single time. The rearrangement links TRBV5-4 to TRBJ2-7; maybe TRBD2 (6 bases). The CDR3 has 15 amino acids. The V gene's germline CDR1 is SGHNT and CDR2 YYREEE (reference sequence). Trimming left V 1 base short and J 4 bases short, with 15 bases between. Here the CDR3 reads CASSLPGANMYEQYF. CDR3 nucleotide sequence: TGTGCCAGCAGCTTGCCGGGAGCGAATATGTACGAGCAGTACTTC.

In DNA form, the CDR3 reads TGTGCCAGCAGCTTGTCCGGGACAAAGCCCTACGAGCAGTACTTC. Its protein product is CASSLSGTKPYEQYF. This rearrangement joins TRBV5-4 to TRBJ2-7; D perhaps matches TRBD1 (6 bases). Trimming removed 1 base at V and 2 bases at J, with 13 bases between. Per the germline V gene, CDR1 is SGHNT and CDR2 is YYREEE (reference sequence). The CDR3 runs 15 residues.

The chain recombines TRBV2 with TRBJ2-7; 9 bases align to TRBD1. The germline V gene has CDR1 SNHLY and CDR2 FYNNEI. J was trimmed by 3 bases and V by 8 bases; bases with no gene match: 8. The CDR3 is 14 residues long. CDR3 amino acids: CASSYGQGSYEQYF. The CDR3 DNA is TGTGCCAGCTCTTACGGACAGGGGAGCTACGAGCAGTACTTC.

The CDR3 here is CASSLGLALSYEQYF. CDR3 bases: TGTGCCAGTAGTCTCGGACTAGCGCTCTCCTACGAGCAGTACTTC. This chain connects TRBV19 to TRBJ2-7; TRBD2 matches at 9 bases. V shed 5 bases, J shed 0 bases, and the junction held 5 bases outside the gene matches. Germline loops: CDR1 LNHDA, CDR2 SQIVND (reference sequence). The CDR3 runs to 15 residues.

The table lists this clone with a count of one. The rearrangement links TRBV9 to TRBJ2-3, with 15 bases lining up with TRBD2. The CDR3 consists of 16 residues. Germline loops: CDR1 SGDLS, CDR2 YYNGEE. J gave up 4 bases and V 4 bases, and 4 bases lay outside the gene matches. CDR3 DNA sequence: TGTGCCAGCAGCCGGGGACTAGCGGGAGGCGCAGATACGCAGTATTTT. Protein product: CASSRGLAGGADTQYF.

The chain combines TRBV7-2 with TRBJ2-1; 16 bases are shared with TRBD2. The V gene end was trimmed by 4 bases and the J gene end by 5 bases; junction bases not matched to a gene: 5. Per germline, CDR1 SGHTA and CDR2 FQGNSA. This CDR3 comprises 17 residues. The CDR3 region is CASSWGLAGGSHNEQFF. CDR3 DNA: TGTGCCAGCAGCTGGGGACTAGCGGGAGGGAGCCACAATGAGCAGTTCTTC. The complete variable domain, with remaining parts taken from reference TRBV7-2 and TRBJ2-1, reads GAGVSQSPSNKVTEKGKDVELRCDPISGHTALYWYRQSLGQGLEFLIYFQGNSAPDKSGLPSDRFSAERTGGSVSTLTIQRTQQEDSAVYLCASSWGLAGGSHNEQFFGPGTRLTVL.

The CDR3 protein is CASSRRSLNTEAFF. In DNA, the CDR3 is TGTGCCAGCAGTCGGCGGTCCTTGAACACTGAAGCTTTCTTT. The gene calls are TRBV28 and TRBJ1-1, with no clear D. The V gene lost 5 bases and the J gene lost 0 bases, with 10 bases spanning the gap. Germline CDR1 is MDHEN and CDR2 is SYDVKM. The CDR3 loop spans 14 amino acids.

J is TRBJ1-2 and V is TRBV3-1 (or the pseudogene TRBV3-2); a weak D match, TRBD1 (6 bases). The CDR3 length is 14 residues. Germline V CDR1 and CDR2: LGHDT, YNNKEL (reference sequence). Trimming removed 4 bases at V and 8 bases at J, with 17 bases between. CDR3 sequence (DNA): TGTGCCAGCAGCCGCTGGAACAGGGATCGGGGCTACACCTTC. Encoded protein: CASSRWNRDRGYTF.

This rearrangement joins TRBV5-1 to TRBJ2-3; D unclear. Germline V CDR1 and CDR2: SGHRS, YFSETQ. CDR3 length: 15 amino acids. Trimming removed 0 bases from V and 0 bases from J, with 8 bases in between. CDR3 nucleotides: TGCGCCAGCAGCTTGGGCGGTACTAGCACAGATACGCAGTATTTT. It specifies CASSLGGTSTDTQYF.

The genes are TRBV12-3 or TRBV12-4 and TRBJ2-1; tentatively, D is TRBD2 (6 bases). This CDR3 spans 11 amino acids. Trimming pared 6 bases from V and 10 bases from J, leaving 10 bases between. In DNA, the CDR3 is TGTGCCAGCAGGGGCGGACTAGAGCAGTTCTTC. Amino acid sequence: CASRGGLEQFF.

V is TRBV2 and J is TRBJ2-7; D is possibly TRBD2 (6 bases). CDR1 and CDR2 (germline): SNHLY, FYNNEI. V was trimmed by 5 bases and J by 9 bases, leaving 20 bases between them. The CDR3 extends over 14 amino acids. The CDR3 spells CASSQSGVDPWQYF. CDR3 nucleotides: TGTGCCAGCAGTCAATCGGGAGTAGATCCGTGGCAGTACTTC.

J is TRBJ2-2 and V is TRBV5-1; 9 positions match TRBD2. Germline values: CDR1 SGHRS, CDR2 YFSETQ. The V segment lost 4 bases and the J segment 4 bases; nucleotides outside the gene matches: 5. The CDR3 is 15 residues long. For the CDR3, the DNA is TGCGCCAGCAGCACCGGGACTAGCAGCACCGGGGAGCTGTTTTTT. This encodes CASSTGTSSTGELFF.

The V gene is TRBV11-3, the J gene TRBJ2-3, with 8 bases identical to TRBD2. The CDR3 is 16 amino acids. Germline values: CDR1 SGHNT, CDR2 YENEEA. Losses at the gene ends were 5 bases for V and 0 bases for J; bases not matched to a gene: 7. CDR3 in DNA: TGTGCCAGCAGCCCCGGAGCGGGAGCCAGCACAGATACGCAGTATTTT. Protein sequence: CASSPGAGASTDTQYF.

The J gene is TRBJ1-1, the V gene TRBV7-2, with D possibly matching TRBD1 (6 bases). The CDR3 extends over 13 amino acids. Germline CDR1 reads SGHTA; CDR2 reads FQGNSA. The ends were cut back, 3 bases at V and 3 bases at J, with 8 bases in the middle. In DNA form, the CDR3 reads TGTGCCAGCAGCTTTCACAGGGACACTGAAGCTTTCTTT. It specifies CASSFHRDTEAFF.